This T cell receptor beta chain was retrieved from a study of T cells in Graves' hyperthyroidism and ophthalmopathy. General study findings and limits: Blood samples included most of the expanded thyroid clonotypes exceeding 0.001.

Hyperthyroidism in the patients, aged 18 to 65, was newly diagnosed and under 2 months in duration. It was uncontrolled infection, other autoimmune disease, pregnancy or lactation that excluded patients. The germline V and J ends were trimmed by 0 bases and 2 bases, with 7 bases remaining between them. CDR3 length: 14 amino acids. In germline, CDR1 is LGHNA, CDR2 YNFKEQ. Amplification of TCR beta CDR3 regions used RNA as the template. During a first-round RT-PCR of the TCR CDR3, the HTBI primer set was used. TCRdb re-analysed the multiplex PCR reads in MiXCR, keeping a single row per CDR3 protein. The sample lists approximately 370,000 distinct CDR3 sequences; 15% to 20% were seen once. This clonotype was recorded at least ten times. Antigen: not known.

The source of this sequence is a woman in her twenties or thirties with Graves' hyperthyroidism that later progressed to Graves' ophthalmopathy. This chain links TRBV4-2 with TRBJ1-2; D not resolved. Sequencing used blood. In DNA form, the CDR3 reads TGTGCCAGCAGCCAAGACAGGAAAAACTATGGCTACACCTTC. Its protein product is CASSQDRKNYGYTF.